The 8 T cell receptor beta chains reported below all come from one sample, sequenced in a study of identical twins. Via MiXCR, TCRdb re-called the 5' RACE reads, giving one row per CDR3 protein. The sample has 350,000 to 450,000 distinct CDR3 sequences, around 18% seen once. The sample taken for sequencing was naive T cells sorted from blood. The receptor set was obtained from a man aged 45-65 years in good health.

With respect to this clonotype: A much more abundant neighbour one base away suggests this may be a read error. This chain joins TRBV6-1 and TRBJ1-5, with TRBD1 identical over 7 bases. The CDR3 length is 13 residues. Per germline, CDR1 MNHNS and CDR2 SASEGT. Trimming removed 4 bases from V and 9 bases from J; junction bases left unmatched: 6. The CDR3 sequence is CASSANRGRPQHF. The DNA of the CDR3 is TGTGCCAGCAGTGCCAACAGGGGTCGGCCCCAGCATTTT.

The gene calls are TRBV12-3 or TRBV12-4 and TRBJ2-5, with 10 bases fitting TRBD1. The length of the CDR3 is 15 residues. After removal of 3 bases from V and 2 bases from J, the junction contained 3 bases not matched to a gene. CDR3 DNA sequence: TGTGCCAGCAGTTTTTTGGACAGGGGGCAAGAGACCCAGTACTTC. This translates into CASSFLDRGQETQYF.

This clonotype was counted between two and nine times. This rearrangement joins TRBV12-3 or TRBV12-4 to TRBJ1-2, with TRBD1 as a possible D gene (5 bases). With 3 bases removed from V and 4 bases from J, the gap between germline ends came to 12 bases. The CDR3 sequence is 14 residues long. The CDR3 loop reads CASSFDGGTYGYTF. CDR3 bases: TGTGCCAGCAGTTTTGATGGGGGAACCTATGGCTACACCTTC.

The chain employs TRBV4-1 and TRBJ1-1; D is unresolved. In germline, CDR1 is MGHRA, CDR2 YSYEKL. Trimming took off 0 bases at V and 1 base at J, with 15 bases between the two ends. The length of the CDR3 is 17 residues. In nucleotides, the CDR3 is TGCGCCAGCAGCCAAGAGAGATGGGGAGGCCGGAACACTGAAGCTTTCTTT. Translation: CASSQERWGGRNTEAFF.

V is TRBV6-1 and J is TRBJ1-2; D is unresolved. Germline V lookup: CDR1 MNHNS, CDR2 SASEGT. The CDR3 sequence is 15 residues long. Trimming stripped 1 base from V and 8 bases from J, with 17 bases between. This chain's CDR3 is CASSEVNTLGAGYTF. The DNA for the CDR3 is TGTGCCAGCAGTGAAGTGAACACCCTAGGAGCCGGCTACACCTTC.

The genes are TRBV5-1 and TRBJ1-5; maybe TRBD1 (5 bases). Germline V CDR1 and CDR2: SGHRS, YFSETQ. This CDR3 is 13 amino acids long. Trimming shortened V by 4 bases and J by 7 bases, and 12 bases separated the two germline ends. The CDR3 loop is CASSRIGGQPQHF. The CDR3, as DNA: TGCGCCAGCAGCCGAATCGGGGGGCAGCCCCAGCATTTT. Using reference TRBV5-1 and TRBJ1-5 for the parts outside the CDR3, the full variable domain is KAGVTQTPRYLIKTRGQQVTLSCSPISGHRSVSWYQQTPGQGLQFLFEYFSETQRNKGNFPGRFSGRQFSNSRSEMNVSTLELGDSALYLCASSRIGGQPQHFGDGTRLSIL.

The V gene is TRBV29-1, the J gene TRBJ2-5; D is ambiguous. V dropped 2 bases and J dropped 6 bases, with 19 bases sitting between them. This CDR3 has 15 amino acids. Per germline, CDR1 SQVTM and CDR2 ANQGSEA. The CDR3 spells CSVEYISEVIQTQYF. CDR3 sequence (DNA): TGCAGCGTTGAATACATATCGGAAGTCATACAGACCCAGTACTTC.

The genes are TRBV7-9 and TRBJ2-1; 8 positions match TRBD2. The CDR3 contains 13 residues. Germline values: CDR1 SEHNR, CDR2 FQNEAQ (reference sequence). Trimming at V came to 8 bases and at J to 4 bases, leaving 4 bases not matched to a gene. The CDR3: CASGRGGYNEQFF. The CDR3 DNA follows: TGTGCCAGCGGACGGGGGGGATACAATGAGCAGTTCTTC.